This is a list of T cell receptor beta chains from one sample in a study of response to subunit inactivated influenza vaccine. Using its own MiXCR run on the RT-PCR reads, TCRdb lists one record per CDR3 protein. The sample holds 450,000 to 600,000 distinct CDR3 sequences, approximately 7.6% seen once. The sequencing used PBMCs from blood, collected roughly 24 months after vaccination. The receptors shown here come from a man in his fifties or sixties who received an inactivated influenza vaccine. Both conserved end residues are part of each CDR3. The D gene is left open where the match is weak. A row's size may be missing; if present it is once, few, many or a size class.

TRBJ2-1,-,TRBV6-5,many,TGTGCCAGCAGTTCGGGACGCCTACCCTACAATGAGCAGTTCTTC,CASSSGRLPYNEQFF
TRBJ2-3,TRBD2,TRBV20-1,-,TGCAGTGCTAGAGATGGGTGGCTAGCGGGGATAACAGATACGCAGTATTTT,CSARDGWLAGITDTQYF
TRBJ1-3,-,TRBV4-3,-,TGCGCCAGCAGCCCGGAGGCAGGACTTTCTGGAAACACCATATATTTT,CASSPEAGLSGNTIYF
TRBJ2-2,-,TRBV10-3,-,TGTGCCATCAGCAAAACAGGGTCCGACACCGGGGAGCTGTTTTTT,CAISKTGSDTGELFF
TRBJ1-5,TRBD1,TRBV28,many,TGTGCCAGCAGGCGACAGGGGGGTAATCAGCCCCAGCATTTT,CASRRQGGNQPQHF
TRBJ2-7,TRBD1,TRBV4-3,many,TGCGCCAGCAGCCCATCCGGGACAGGGGCCTACGAGCAGTACTTC,CASSPSGTGAYEQYF
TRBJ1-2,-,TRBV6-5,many,TGTGCCAGCAGTTACAAGGGGGACTATGGCTACACCTTC,CASSYKGDYGYTF
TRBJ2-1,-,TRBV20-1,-,TGCAGTGCTAAGCTGACAGGGGGCCATGCGGGAGGGTACAATGAGCAGTTCTTC,CSAKLTGGHAGGYNEQFF
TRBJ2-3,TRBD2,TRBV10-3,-,TGTGCCATCAGTGAGTCCGGAGCGCGGGGGGCCCGTGATACGCAGTATTTT,CAISESGARGARDTQYF
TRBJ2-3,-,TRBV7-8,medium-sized,TGTGCCAGCAGCTTAGAGGGCTGGAGCACAGATACGCAGTATTTT,CASSLEGWSTDTQYF
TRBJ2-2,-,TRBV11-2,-,TGTGCCAGCAGCATCCCCGGGACGGAGGGGGAGCTGTTTTTT,CASSIPGTEGELFF
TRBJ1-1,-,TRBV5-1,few,TGCGCCAGTTCAGGGTCCCTTGGCACTGAAGCTTTCTTT,CASSGSLGTEAFF
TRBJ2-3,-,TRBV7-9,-,TGTGCCAGCAGCTTAAGCCTGACCGGAGATACGCAGTATTTT,CASSLSLTGDTQYF
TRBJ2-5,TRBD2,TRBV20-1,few,TGCAGTGCTAGAGAGCTAGCGGGGGACGAGACCCAGTACTTC,CSARELAGDETQYF
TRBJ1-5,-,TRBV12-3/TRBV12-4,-,TGTGCCAGCAGTCTGGTCGCGAATCAGCCCCAGCATTTT,CASSLVANQPQHF
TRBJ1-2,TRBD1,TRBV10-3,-,TGTGCCATCAGCCCCGACAGGGGCCCCGGGGACTATGGCTACACCTTC,CAISPDRGPGDYGYTF
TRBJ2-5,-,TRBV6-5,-,TGTGCCAGCAGTTCCCGGGACTGGAACATCCAAGAGACCCAGTACTTC,CASSSRDWNIQETQYF
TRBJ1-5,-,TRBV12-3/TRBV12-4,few,TGTGCCAGCAGGCCCAGAGGGTTGAATCAGCCCCAGCATTTT,CASRPRGLNQPQHF
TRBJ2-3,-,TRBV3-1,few,TGTGCCAGCAGCCAAGGAGGAAATCCCACAGATACGCAGTATTTT,CASSQGGNPTDTQYF
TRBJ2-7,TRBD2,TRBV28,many,TGTGCCAGCAGGGGGAGGGCCAGTCCCTACGAGCAGTACTTC,CASRGRASPYEQYF
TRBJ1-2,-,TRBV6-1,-,TGTGCCAGCAGCAACGGACTAAAGTATGGCTACACCTTC,CASSNGLKYGYTF
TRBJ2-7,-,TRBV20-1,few,TGCAGTGCTAGAGTCATCAACGAGCAGTACTTC,CSARVINEQYF
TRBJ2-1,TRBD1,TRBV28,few,TGTGCCAGCACAACCGGACAGGGGCTCAATGAGCAGTTCTTC,CASTTGQGLNEQFF
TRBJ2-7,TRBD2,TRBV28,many,TGTGCCAGCAGTCCGGGACTAGCGGCGTACGAGCAGTACTTC,CASSPGLAAYEQYF
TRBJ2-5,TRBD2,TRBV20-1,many,TGCAGTGCTAGAGATCCTTTACTAGCGGGCCAAGAGACCCAGTACTTC,CSARDPLLAGQETQYF
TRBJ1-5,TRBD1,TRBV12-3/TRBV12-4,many,TGTGCCAGCAGTTCCCGGACAGGGAGCAATCAGCCCCAGCATTTT,CASSSRTGSNQPQHF
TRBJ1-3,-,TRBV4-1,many,TGCGCCAGCAGCCAACATAATACTGGAAACACCATATATTTT,CASSQHNTGNTIYF
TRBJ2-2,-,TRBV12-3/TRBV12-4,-,TGTGCCAGCAGTTTAATGTACACCGGGGAGCTGTTTTTT,CASSLMYTGELFF
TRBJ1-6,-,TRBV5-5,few,TGTGCCAGCAGCTCAATGTGGGGTAATAATTCACCCCTCCACTTT,CASSSMWGNNSPLHF
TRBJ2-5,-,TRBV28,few,TGTGCCAGCAGTTGGAGCATAAAAGAGACCCAGTACTTC,CASSWSIKETQYF
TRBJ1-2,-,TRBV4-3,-,TGCGCCAGCCGCCAATTAAGGACACTCCGGGGTGGCTACACCTTC,CASRQLRTLRGGYTF
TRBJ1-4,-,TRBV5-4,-,TGTGCCAGCAGCTTGAGGGGGGCAGATAATGAAAAACTGTTTTTT,CASSLRGADNEKLFF
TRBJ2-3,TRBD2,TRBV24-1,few,TGTGCCACCAGTCTCGGGGGGACAGATACGCAGTATTTT,CATSLGGTDTQYF
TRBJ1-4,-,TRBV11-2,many,TGTGCCAGCAGCTTTAACACGGCAACTAATGAAAAACTGTTTTTT,CASSFNTATNEKLFF
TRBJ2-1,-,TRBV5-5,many,TGTGCCAGCAGCCCCCCAGCAGGTAATGAGCAGTTCTTC,CASSPPAGNEQFF
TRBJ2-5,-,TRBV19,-,TGTGCCAGTAGTATAGATATTGGCAAGAGGGAGACCCAGTACTTC,CASSIDIGKRETQYF
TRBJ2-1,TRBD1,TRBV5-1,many,TGCGCCAGCAGCCCGGGACAGGGCGATGAGCAGTTCTTC,CASSPGQGDEQFF
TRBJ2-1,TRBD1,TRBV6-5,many,TGTGCCAGCAGTTTTGAGCCGGGACAGACCTACAATGAGCAGTTCTTC,CASSFEPGQTYNEQFF
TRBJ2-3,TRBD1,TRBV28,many,TGTGCCAGCACTACTACCGGGACAGGGGGCTCAGATACGCAGTATTTT,CASTTTGTGGSDTQYF
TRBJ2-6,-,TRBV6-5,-,TGTGCCAGCAGTTACTCGAGTGACATCCCTGGGGCCAACGTCCTGACTTTC,CASSYSSDIPGANVLTF
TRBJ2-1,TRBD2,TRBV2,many,TGTGCCAGCGGTAGCGGGCTCGATGAGCAGTTCTTC,CASGSGLDEQFF
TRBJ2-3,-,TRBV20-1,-,TGCAGTGTCCAAGCGGGTCTTCGACTTAGCACAGATACGCAGTATTTT,CSVQAGLRLSTDTQYF
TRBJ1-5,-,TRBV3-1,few,TGTGCCAGCAGCCAAGGCGTAGGGCCCCAGCATTTT,CASSQGVGPQHF
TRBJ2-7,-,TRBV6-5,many,TGTGCCAGCAGTTACTTTGACGAGCAGTACTTC,CASSYFDEQYF
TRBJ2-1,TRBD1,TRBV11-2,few,TGTGCCAGCAGCTTAACAGGGGCCAGAGAGCAGTTCTTC,CASSLTGAREQFF
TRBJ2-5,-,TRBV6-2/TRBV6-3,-,TGTGCCAGCAGCAAGGCCGAGACCCAGTACTTC,CASSKAETQYF
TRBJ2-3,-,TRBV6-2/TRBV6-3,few,TGTGCCAGCACTTTTCTGTTCGCAGATACGCAGTATTTT,CASTFLFADTQYF
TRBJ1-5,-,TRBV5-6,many,TGTGCCAGCAGTTTAGGGCAGTCCAATCAGCCCCAGCATTTT,CASSLGQSNQPQHF
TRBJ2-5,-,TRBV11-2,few,TGTGCCAGCAGCCAGCTTGGGGAGACCCAGTACTTC,CASSQLGETQYF
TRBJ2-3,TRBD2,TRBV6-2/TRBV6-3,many,TGTGCCAGCAGTTACTACGCGGGAGGGGCAGATACGCAGTATTTT,CASSYYAGGADTQYF
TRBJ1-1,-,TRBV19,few,TGTGCCAGTAGTATAGACGGACTGAACACTGAAGCTTTCTTT,CASSIDGLNTEAFF
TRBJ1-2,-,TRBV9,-,TGTGCCAGCAGCGTAGGAGGCACCTCCCACTATGGCTACACCTTC,CASSVGGTSHYGYTF
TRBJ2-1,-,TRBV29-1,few,TGCATGTGTGGGGCCTACAATGAGCAGTTCTTC,CMCGAYNEQFF
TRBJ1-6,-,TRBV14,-,TGTGCCAGCAGCCTCTTCGGGGGGTATAATTCACCCCTCCACTTT,CASSLFGGYNSPLHF
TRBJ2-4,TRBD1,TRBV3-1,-,TGTGCCAGCAGCCCGGGACAGCGAGCCAAAAACATTCAGTACTTC,CASSPGQRAKNIQYF
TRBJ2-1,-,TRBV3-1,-,TGTGCCAGCAGCGCAGGAGGGGTCCATGAGCAGTTCTTC,CASSAGGVHEQFF
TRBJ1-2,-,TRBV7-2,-,TGTGCCAGCGACTGGGGGCTTAACTATGGCTACACCTTC,CASDWGLNYGYTF
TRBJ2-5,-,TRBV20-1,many,TGCAGTGCTAGAGATCAACGGGCAGAAGAGACCCAGTACTTC,CSARDQRAEETQYF
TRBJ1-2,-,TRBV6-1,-,TGTGCCAGCAGTGAAGAACCGAGGACGGACTATGGCTACACCTTC,CASSEEPRTDYGYTF